The 2 T cell receptor beta chains given below trace back to one sample, sequenced in a study of blood T cells in healthy people across ages (dated by TCRdb to between 2015 and 2017). Library method: 5' RACE. Data came from an Illumina HiSeq 2500. The second PCR ran for roughly 6 to 11 cycles and used a J-beta primer mix along with a sample-barcoded 5' primer. Using fastp at Q25 and MiXCR, TCRdb reprocessed the public reads and kept productive beta chains. Rows with a matching CDR3 protein are joined into one entry that keeps the most common DNA and genes. This sample lists hundreds of thousands of distinct CDR3 sequences; under 65% were detected once. The ten largest clonotypes hold around an eighth of the sample. The sample was blood. Every receptor here comes from a woman aged 80 or over in good health.

About this clonotype: A much larger clone sits a single nucleotide away, making a read error possible. The genes are TRBV5-1 and TRBJ2-7; a possible D gene is TRBD2 (5 bases). Germline V gene lookup returns CDR1 SGHRS and CDR2 YFSETQ. V was clipped by 2 bases and J by 0 bases, with 15 bases between them. The CDR3 runs to 16 residues. CDR3 in amino acids: CASSLYAGACSYEQYF. The DNA for the CDR3 is TGCGCCAGCAGCTTATATGCGGGTGCTTGCTCCTACGAGCAGTACTTC.

The V and J genes are TRBV29-1 and TRBJ2-5; 8 bases map to TRBD1. Matching the DNA end better, TRBJ2-7 makes the J call doubtful. This CDR3 is built from 12 residues. The germline gives CDR1 SQVTM, CDR2 ANQGSEA. The CDR3 protein is CSVVQGGYEQYF. Written as DNA, the CDR3 is TGCAGCGTTGTACAGGGGGGCTACGAGCAGTACTTC.